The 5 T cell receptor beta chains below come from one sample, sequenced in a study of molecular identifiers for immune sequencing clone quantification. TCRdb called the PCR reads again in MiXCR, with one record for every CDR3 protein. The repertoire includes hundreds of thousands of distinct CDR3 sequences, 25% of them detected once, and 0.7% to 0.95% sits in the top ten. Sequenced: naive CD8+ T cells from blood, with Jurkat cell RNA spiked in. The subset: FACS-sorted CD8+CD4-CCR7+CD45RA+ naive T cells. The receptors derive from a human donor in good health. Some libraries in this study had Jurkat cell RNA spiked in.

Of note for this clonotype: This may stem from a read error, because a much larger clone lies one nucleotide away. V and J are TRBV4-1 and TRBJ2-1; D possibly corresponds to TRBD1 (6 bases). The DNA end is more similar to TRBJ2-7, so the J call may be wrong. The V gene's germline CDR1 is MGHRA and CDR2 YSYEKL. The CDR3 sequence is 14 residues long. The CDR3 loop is CASRHRVSYNEQYF. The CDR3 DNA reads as TGCGCCAGCAGACACAGGGTGTCGTACAATGAGCAGTACTTC.

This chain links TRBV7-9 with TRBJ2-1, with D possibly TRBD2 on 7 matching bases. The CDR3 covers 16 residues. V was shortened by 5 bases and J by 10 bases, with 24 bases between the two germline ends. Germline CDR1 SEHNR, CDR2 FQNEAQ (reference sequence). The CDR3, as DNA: TGTGCCAGCAGCCCGCTAGGGGGGGGGCCCAGCTGGGAGCAGTTCTTC. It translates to CASSPLGGGPSWEQFF.

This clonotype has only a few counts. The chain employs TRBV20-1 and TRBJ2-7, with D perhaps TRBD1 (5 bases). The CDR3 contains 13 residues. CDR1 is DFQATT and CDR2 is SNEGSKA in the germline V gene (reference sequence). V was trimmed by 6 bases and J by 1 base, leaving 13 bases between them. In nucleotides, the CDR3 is TGCAGTGCAAGGACAAGACAATCCTACGAGCAGTACTTC. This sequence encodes CSARTRQSYEQYF.

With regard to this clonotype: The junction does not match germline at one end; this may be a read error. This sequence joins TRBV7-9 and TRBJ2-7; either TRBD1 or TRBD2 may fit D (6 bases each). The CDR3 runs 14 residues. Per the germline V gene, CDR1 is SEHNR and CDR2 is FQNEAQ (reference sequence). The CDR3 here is CGSSPGAGSYEQYF. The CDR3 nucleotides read TGTGGCAGCAGCCCGGGGGCAGGGTCCTACGAGCAGTACTTC.

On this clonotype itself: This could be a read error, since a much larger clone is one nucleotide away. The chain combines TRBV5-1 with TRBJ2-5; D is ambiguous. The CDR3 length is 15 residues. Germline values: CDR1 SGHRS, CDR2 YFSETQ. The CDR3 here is CASSWSLSEQETQHF. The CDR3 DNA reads TGCGCCAGCAGCTGGTCGCTGTCCGAGCAAGAGACCCAGCACTTC. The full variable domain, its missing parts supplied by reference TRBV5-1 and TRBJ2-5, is KAGVTQTPRYLIKTRGQQVTLSCSPISGHRSVSWYQQTPGQGLQFLFEYFSETQRNKGNFPGRFSGRQFSNSRSEMNVSTLELGDSALYLCASSWSLSEQETQHFGPGTRLLVL.